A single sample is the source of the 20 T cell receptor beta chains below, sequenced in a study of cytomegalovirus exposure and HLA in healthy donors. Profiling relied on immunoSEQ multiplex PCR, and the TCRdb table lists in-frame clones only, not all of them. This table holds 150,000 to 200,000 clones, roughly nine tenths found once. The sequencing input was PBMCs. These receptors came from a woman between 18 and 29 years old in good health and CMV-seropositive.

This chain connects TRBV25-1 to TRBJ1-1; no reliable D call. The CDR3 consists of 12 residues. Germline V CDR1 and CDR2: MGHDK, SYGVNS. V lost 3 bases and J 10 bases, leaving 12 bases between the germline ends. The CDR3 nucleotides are TGTGCCAGCAGTGAGTCGGGGTTAGGAGCTTTCTTT. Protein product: CASSESGLGAFF.

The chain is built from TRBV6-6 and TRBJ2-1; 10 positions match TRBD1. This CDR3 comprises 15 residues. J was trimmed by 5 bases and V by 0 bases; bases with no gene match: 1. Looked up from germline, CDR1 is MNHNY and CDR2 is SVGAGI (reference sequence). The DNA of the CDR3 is TGTGCCAGCAGTTACTCGGACAGGGGGAACAATGAGCAGTTCTTC. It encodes CASSYSDRGNNEQFF.

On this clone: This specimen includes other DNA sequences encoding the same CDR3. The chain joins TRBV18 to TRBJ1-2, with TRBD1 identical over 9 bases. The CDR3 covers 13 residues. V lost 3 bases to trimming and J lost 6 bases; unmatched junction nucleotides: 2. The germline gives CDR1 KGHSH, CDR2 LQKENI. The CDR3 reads CASSPRDRDGYTF. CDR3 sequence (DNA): TGTGCCAGCTCACCCCGGGACAGGGATGGCTACACCTTC.

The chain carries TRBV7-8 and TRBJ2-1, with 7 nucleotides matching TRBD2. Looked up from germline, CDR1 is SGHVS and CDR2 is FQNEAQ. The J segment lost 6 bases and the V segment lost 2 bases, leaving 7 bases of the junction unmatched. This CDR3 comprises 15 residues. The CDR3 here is CASSLFAGAGNEQFF. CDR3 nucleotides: TGTGCCAGCAGCTTATTCGCGGGAGCGGGCAATGAGCAGTTCTTC. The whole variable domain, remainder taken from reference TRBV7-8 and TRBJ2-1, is GAGVSQSPRYKVAKRGQDVALRCDPISGHVSLFWYQQALGQGPEFLTYFQNEAQLDKSGLPSDRFFAERPEGSVSTLKIQRTQQEDSAVYLCASSLFAGAGNEQFFGPGTRLTVL.

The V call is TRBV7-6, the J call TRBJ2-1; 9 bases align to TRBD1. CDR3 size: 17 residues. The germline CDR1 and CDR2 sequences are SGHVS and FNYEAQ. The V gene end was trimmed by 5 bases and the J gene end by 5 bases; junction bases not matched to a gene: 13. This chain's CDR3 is CASSPLPGQGTHNEQFF. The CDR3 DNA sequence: TGTGCCAGCAGCCCGCTTCCGGGACAGGGTACCCACAATGAGCAGTTCTTC.

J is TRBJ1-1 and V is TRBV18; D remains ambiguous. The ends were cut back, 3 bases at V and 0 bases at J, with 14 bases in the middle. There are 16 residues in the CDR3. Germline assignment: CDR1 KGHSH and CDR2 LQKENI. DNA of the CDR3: TGTGCCAGCTCACCCTTAGCACCCACCATGAACACTGAAGCTTTCTTT. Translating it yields CASSPLAPTMNTEAFF.

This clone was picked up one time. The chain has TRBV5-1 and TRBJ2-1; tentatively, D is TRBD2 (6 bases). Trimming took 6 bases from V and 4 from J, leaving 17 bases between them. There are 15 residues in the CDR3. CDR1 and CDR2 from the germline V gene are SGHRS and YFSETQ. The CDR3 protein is CASTETSGSYNEQFF. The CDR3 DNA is TGCGCCAGCACCGAGACTAGTGGTTCTTACAATGAGCAGTTCTTC.

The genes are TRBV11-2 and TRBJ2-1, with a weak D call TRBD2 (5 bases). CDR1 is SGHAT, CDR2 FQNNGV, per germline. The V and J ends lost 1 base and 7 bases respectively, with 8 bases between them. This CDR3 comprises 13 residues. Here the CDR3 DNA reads TGTGCCAGCAGCTTAGGGTTAGCGAATGAGCAGTTCTTC. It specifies CASSLGLANEQFF. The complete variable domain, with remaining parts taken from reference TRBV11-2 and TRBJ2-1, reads EAGVAQSPRYKIIEKRQSVAFWCNPISGHATLYWYQQILGQGPKLLIQFQNNGVVDDSQLPKDRFSAERLKGVDSTLKIQPAKLEDSAVYLCASSLGLANEQFFGPGTRLTVL.

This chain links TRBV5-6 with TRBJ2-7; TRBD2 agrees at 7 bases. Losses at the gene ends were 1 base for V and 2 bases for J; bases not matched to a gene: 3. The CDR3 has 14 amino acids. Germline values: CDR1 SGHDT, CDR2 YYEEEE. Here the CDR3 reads CASSLMTSPYEQYF. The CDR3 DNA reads TGTGCCAGCAGCTTGATGACTAGCCCCTACGAGCAGTACTTC.

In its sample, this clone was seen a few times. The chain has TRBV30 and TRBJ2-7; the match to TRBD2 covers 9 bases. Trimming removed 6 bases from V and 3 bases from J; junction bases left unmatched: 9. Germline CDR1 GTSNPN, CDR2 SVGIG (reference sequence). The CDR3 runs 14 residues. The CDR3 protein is CACREGLASYEQYF. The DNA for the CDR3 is TGTGCCTGCAGGGAGGGACTAGCCAGCTACGAGCAGTACTTC.

The chain's CDR3 is CASRSAQGASYEQYF. In DNA form, the CDR3 reads TGTGCCAGCAGATCCGCTCAGGGGGCTTCCTACGAGCAGTACTTC. The chain has TRBV6-1 and TRBJ2-7, with TRBD1 matching 8 bases. Trimming cost V 6 bases and J 1 base; bases outside gene matches: 8. Germline lookup yields CDR1 MNHNS and CDR2 SASEGT. The CDR3 runs 15 residues.

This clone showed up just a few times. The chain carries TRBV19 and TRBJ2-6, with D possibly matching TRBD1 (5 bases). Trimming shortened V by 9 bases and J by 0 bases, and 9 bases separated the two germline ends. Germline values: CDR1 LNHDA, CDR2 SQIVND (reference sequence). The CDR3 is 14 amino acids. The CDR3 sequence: CASKQGSGANVLTF. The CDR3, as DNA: TGTGCCAGCAAGCAGGGCTCTGGGGCCAACGTCCTGACTTTC.

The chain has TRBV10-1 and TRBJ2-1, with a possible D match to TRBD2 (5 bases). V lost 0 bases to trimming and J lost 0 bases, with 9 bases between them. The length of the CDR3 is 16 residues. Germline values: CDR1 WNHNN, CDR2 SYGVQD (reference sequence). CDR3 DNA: TGCGCCAGCAGTGAGTCAAGCGGCGACTCCTACAATGAGCAGTTCTTC. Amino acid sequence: CASSESSGDSYNEQFF.

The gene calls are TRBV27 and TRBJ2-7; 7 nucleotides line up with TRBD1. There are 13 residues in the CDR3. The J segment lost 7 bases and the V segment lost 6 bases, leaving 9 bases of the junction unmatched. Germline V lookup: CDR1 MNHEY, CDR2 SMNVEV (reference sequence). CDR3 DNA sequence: TGTGCCAGCAGCAAGGAGACAGGGCGGGAGCAGTACTTC. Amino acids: CASSKETGREQYF.

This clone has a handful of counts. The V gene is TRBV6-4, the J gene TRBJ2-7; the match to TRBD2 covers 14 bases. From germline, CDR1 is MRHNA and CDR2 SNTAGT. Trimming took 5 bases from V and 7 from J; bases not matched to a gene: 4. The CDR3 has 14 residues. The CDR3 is CASSSGTSGSEQYF. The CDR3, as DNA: TGTGCCAGCAGTTCCGGGACTAGCGGGAGTGAGCAGTACTTC.

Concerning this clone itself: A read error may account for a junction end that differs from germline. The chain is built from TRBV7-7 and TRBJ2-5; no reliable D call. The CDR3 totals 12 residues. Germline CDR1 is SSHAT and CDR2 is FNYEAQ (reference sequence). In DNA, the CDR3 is TGTGCTAGCAGCGCCTCCGGAGAGACCCAGTACTTC. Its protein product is CASSASGETQYF.

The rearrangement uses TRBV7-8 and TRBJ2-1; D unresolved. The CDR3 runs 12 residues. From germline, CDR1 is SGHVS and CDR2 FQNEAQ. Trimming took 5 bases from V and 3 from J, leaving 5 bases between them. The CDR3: CASSRDYNEQFF. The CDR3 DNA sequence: TGTGCCAGCAGCCGAGACTACAATGAGCAGTTCTTC.

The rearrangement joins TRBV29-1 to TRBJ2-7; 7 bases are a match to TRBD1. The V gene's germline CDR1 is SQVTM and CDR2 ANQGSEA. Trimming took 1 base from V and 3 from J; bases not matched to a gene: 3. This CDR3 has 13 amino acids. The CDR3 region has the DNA TGCAGCGTTGAAGCGGCAGGGGGCTACGAGCAGTACTTC. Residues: CSVEAAGGYEQYF.

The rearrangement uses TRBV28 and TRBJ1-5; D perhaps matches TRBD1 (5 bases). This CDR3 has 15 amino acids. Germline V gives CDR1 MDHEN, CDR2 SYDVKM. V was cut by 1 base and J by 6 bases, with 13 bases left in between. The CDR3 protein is CASSLSGAGGQPQHF. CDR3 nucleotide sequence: TGTGCCAGCAGTTTATCCGGCGCGGGGGGTCAGCCCCAGCATTTT.

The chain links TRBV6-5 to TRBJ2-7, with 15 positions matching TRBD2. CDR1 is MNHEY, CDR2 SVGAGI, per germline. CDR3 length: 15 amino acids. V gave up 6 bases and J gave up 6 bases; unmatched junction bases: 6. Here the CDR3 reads CASRAPGLAGGEQYF. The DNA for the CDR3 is TGTGCCAGCAGGGCCCCGGGACTAGCGGGAGGCGAGCAGTACTTC.